This T cell receptor beta chain derives from a study of cytomegalovirus exposure and HLA in healthy donors. Study conclusions and caveats: Researchers reported that three CMV-associated chains were confirmed in vitro as CMV antigen-specific.

This clone was picked up a small number of times. Its antigen is as yet unknown. Amplification used 60 Vbeta primers and 13 Jbeta primers. Sequencing used immunoSEQ multiplex PCR; TCRdb keeps in-frame clones, though not all of them. The sample shows about 120,000 clones, 9.5% of them seen only once. V dropped 7 bases and J dropped 3 bases, with 20 bases sitting between them. The CDR3 is made up of 16 amino acids. Germline lookup yields CDR1 MGHRA and CDR2 YSYEKL. The TCR sequence derives from a man aged 25 to 40 in good health and CMV-seronegative. This chain uses TRBV4-1 with TRBJ2-3, with D maybe TRBD1 (5 bases). The material sequenced was PBMCs. CDR3 coding DNA: TGCGCCAGCACGAAGTTCATAGGGGCTGGGACAGATACGCAGTATTTT. Amino acid sequence: CASTKFIGAGTDTQYF.